This T cell receptor beta chain originates from a study of CD8 T cells in Susac syndrome. Whole-study findings and limits: When the CD4+ T cell repertoires of patients with Susac syndrome were examined, they did not show any clonal expansion. The number of individuals included in the study's TCR sequencing and HLA analysis was acknowledged as relatively small.

V was cut by 2 bases and J by 3 bases, with 11 bases left in between. The V gene's germline CDR1 is SQVTM and CDR2 ANQGSEA. This CDR3 has 13 residues. With respect to this clonotype: No antigen is known for it.

Random hexamers primed reverse transcription of about 0.45 to 1 ug RNA. TCRdb reanalysed the immunoSEQ multiplex PCR reads using MiXCR and keeps one entry per CDR3 protein. In the table there are roughly 190,000 distinct CDR3 sequences, 95% of which are singletons. The material sequenced was CD4+ T cells from PBMCs. V gene TRBV29-1 combines with J gene TRBJ2-7, with D perhaps assigned TRBD1 or TRBD2 (6 bases each). This receptor was taken from a human donor with Susac syndrome. CDR3 sequence reads: CSVENGGSYEQYF. The CDR3 nucleotides read TGCAGCGTTGAAAACGGGGGCAGCTACGAGCAGTACTTC.